Each of the 28 T cell receptor beta chains below was sequenced from the same sample in a study of T cell responses to AZD1222 COVID-19 vaccine. Some clones are missing from TCRdb's copy, which holds only in-frame ones; the method was immunoSEQ multiplex PCR. The sample shows over 120,000 clones, roughly 90% of them seen only once. Specimen: peripheral blood, collected 28 days after the second AZD1222 dose. The origin of the receptors is an adult who received the AZD1222 COVID-19 vaccine.

V usage is TRBV12-2 and J usage is TRBJ2-7; the DNA was not used to check the table's D call, TRBD1. TRBV12-2 is a recognized pseudogene. The CDR3 runs 13 residues. CDR3 DNA: TGTGCAAGTCGCTGCCGGGACACCCGCGTGCCGTACTTC. Its protein product is CASRCRDTRVPYF.

V is TRBV6-5 and J is TRBJ2-2; unclear D gene. The germline V gene has CDR1 MNHEY and CDR2 SVGAGI. The ends were cut back, 5 bases at V and 6 bases at J, with 16 bases in the middle. The CDR3 has 15 amino acids. The CDR3 protein is CASSNHVDGAGELFF. CDR3 nucleotides: TGTGCCAGCAGTAACCACGTTGACGGCGCCGGGGAGCTGTTTTTT.

This chain links TRBV6-2 or TRBV6-3 with TRBJ2-2, with 9 nucleotides matching TRBD1. This CDR3 region has 16 residues. J lost 1 base, V lost 5 bases, and 5 bases had no gene match. Germline V lookup: CDR1 MNHEY, CDR2 SVGEGT. This chain's CDR3 is CASSKPGQGNTGELFF. The CDR3 DNA follows: TGTGCCAGCAGTAAGCCGGGACAGGGGAACACCGGGGAGCTGTTTTTT.

Only one count was recorded for this clone. The chain uses TRBV9 and TRBJ2-7; TRBD1 matches 7 bases. CDR1 and CDR2 from the germline V gene are SGDLS and YYNGEE. The ends lost 0 bases at V and 2 bases at J; junction bases unmatched: 5. CDR3 size: 15 residues. CDR3 region: CASSVAGTVPYEQYF. The DNA for the CDR3 is TGTGCCAGCAGCGTAGCGGGGACAGTCCCCTACGAGCAGTACTTC.

The rearrangement uses TRBV27 and TRBJ1-3; D is perhaps TRBD1 (5 bases). Trimming took 6 bases from V and 0 from J, leaving 12 bases between them. Germline V CDR1 and CDR2: MNHEY, SMNVEV (reference sequence). This CDR3 spans 15 amino acids. CDR3 sequence reads: CASSRAGFSGNTIYF. For the CDR3, the DNA is TGTGCCAGCAGCCGGGCAGGGTTCTCTGGAAACACCATATATTTT.

This clone was seen a few times. The same CDR3 also results from other DNA sequences found in this sample. The chain carries TRBV11-1 and TRBJ2-5; either TRBD1 or TRBD2 may supply D (5 bases each). The CDR3 loop spans 13 amino acids. The V end lost 3 bases, the J end lost 1 base, and 6 bases lay between the germline ends. From germline, CDR1 is SGHAT and CDR2 FQDESV (reference sequence). The CDR3 bases are TGTGCCAGCAGCTTTGGGGGCCAAGAGACCCAGTACTTC. Protein product: CASSFGGQETQYF.

CDR3 nucleotides: TGTGCCAGCTCTCAGGGCCTCTCCTACGAGCAGTACTTC. This encodes CASSQGLSYEQYF. The chain combines TRBV18 with TRBJ2-7, with D perhaps matching TRBD1 (5 bases). Trimming left V 6 bases short and J 0 bases short, with 9 bases between. Germline assignment: CDR1 KGHSH and CDR2 LQKENI. This CDR3 is built from 13 residues.

The chain carries TRBV27 and TRBJ2-7; D may be TRBD1 or TRBD2 (5 bases each). The V and J ends lost 0 bases and 1 base respectively, with 10 bases between them. From germline, CDR1 is MNHEY and CDR2 SMNVEV (reference sequence). The CDR3 runs to 15 residues. CDR3 loop: CASSLSGTPSYEQYF. As DNA, the CDR3 is TGTGCCAGCAGTTTATCCGGGACCCCATCCTACGAGCAGTACTTC.

The rearrangement joins TRBV5-4 to TRBJ1-1; perhaps TRBD1 as D (5 bases). This CDR3 comprises 16 residues. V was shortened by 0 bases and J by 0 bases, with 12 bases between the two germline ends. Per germline, CDR1 SGHNT and CDR2 YYREEE (reference sequence). The CDR3, as DNA: TGTGCCAGCAGCTTGGACAGGCTACCTTTGAACACTGAAGCTTTCTTT. The encoded protein is CASSLDRLPLNTEAFF.

This clone was picked up one time. The chain uses TRBV7-2 and TRBJ1-2; D call uncertain. The CDR3 contains 13 residues. From germline, CDR1 is SGHTA and CDR2 FQGNSA. The V and J ends lost 8 bases and 2 bases respectively, with 12 bases between them. The DNA for the CDR3 is TGTGCCAGCTCACTCGACAACAACTATGGCTACACCTTC. Its protein is CASSLDNNYGYTF.

This clone was counted a single time. This chain joins TRBV5-8 and TRBJ1-5; D call uncertain. This CDR3 region has 19 residues. Germline V lookup: CDR1 SGHTS, CDR2 YDEGEE. Trimming pared 0 bases from V and 1 base from J, leaving 20 bases between. The CDR3 nucleotides are TGTGCCAGCAGCTTGGTAAGGCTGACCTCGGGTAGGAGCAATCAGCCCCAGCATTTT. Translated, it gives CASSLVRLTSGRSNQPQHF.

In this sample, this clone turned up once. The chain links TRBV6-4 to TRBJ2-3; 12 bases map to TRBD1. The CDR3 spans 17 residues. Germline V lookup: CDR1 MRHNA, CDR2 SNTAGT. Trimming took 2 bases from V and 4 from J; bases not matched to a gene: 7. The CDR3 spells CASSDEGTGGFADTQYF. For the CDR3, the DNA is TGTGCCAGCAGTGACGAGGGGACAGGGGGCTTCGCAGATACGCAGTATTTT.

The chain is built from TRBV30 and TRBJ2-3, with TRBD2 matching over 8 bases. CDR1 is GTSNPN and CDR2 is SVGIG in the germline V gene (reference sequence). The CDR3 covers 16 residues. The V and J ends lost 0 bases and 0 bases, in that order; junction bases with no gene match: 5. CDR3 in DNA: TGTGCCTGGAGTGTAAAAGCGGGAGCCAGCACAGATACGCAGTATTTT. This encodes CAWSVKAGASTDTQYF.

The V call is TRBV6-5, the J call TRBJ2-1; D is unclear. The CDR3 loop spans 15 amino acids. Looked up from germline, CDR1 is MNHEY and CDR2 is SVGAGI. V was pared by 5 bases and J by 0 bases, with 11 bases between. CDR3 coding DNA: TGTGCCAGCAGTCCTCCGGTGAGCTCCTACAATGAGCAGTTCTTC. It encodes CASSPPVSSYNEQFF.

The rearrangement links TRBV5-6 to TRBJ2-7; D perhaps matches TRBD1 (6 bases). Trimming cost V 4 bases and J 2 bases, with 10 bases left between them. The CDR3 is 13 amino acids. Germline loops: CDR1 SGHDT, CDR2 YYEEEE. CDR3 protein: CASSKQGTYEQYF. Here the CDR3 DNA reads TGTGCCAGCAGCAAACAGGGTACCTACGAGCAGTACTTC.

The chain employs TRBV9 and TRBJ2-1; the D gene could be TRBD1 or TRBD2 (5 bases each). This CDR3 spans 14 amino acids. V shed 3 bases and J shed 4 bases, with 11 bases lying between them. CDR1 is SGDLS, CDR2 YYNGEE, per germline. Here the CDR3 reads CASSARGAYNEQFF. The CDR3 DNA reads TGTGCCAGCAGCGCCCGAGGGGCTTACAATGAGCAGTTCTTC.

This chain connects TRBV19 to TRBJ1-2, with D hard to call. The CDR3 length is 12 residues. V shed 3 bases and J shed 1 base, with 3 bases lying between them. Germline V gene sequence: CDR1 LNHDA, CDR2 SQIVND (reference sequence). This CDR3 is CASSINNYGYTF. The CDR3 DNA follows: TGTGCCAGTAGTATTAATAACTATGGCTACACCTTC.

The gene calls are TRBV6-2 or TRBV6-3 and TRBJ1-5; D remains ambiguous. From germline, CDR1 is MNHEY and CDR2 SVGEGT. The CDR3 is 13 residues long. Trimming stripped 5 bases from V and 7 bases from J, with 12 bases between. The CDR3 here is CASSAPAHQPQHF. In DNA, the CDR3 is TGTGCCAGCAGTGCCCCGGCCCACCAGCCCCAGCATTTT.

The chain carries TRBV18 and TRBJ1-5; 9 bases align to TRBD1. The CDR3 has 15 residues. V trimming: 3 bases; J trimming: 6 bases; junction bases outside the gene matches: 6. Germline-derived CDR1 and CDR2 are KGHSH and LQKENI. The CDR3 DNA reads as TGTGCCAGCTCACCCGACAGGGGGAATGGTCAGCCCCAGCATTTT. Its protein is CASSPDRGNGQPQHF.

A single count supports this clone. The CDR3 coding sequence is TGTGCCAGCAGTGAGCAGGGTCATAGCAATCAGCCCCAGCATTTT. Translating gives CASSEQGHSNQPQHF. The rearrangement joins TRBV2 to TRBJ1-5; tentatively, D is TRBD1 (5 bases). The V and J ends lost 3 bases and 0 bases respectively, with 9 bases between them. The germline V gene encodes CDR1 SNHLY and CDR2 FYNNEI. CDR3 length: 15 amino acids.

This CDR3 reads CASTPAGVNEQFF. The DNA for the CDR3 is TGTGCCAGCACCCCCGCAGGGGTGAATGAGCAGTTCTTC. The V call is TRBV6-5, the J call TRBJ2-1, with D maybe TRBD1 (6 bases). The CDR3 sequence is 13 residues long. Trimming shortened V by 7 bases and J by 7 bases, and 14 bases separated the two germline ends. Germline V CDR1 and CDR2: MNHEY, SVGAGI.

The chain couples TRBV11-2 to TRBJ2-5; 9 bases align to TRBD2. The trim removed 1 base at V and 5 bases at J, leaving 8 bases unmatched. Germline loops: CDR1 SGHAT, CDR2 FQNNGV. This CDR3 is built from 16 residues. This CDR3 reads CASSLGVAGARETQYF. The CDR3 region has the DNA TGTGCCAGCAGCTTAGGGGTAGCGGGAGCTAGGGAGACCCAGTACTTC.

The chain recombines TRBV24-1 with TRBJ1-2; tentatively, D is TRBD1 (6 bases). The V gene's germline CDR1 is KGHDR and CDR2 SFDVKD. The CDR3 is 12 amino acids. Trimming removed 4 bases from V and 7 bases from J, with 9 bases in between. The CDR3 here is CATSEGASGYTF. Written as DNA, the CDR3 is TGTGCCACCAGTGAGGGGGCGAGTGGCTACACCTTC.

V usage is TRBV27 and J usage is TRBJ2-3; 8 positions agree with TRBD2. This CDR3 region has 19 residues. Losses at the gene ends were 5 bases for V and 5 bases for J; bases not matched to a gene: 21. The V gene's germline CDR1 is MNHEY and CDR2 SMNVEV (reference sequence). This CDR3 reads CASSARAPAQTGGVDTQYF. The CDR3 DNA follows: TGTGCCAGCAGTGCCCGGGCCCCAGCCCAGACGGGAGGGGTAGATACGCAGTATTTT.

The V gene is TRBV19, the J gene TRBJ2-1, with D perhaps matching TRBD1 or TRBD2 (5 bases each). Trimming removed 5 bases at V and 6 bases at J, with 23 bases between. The CDR3 runs 17 residues. CDR1 and CDR2 (germline): LNHDA, SQIVND (reference sequence). CDR3 nucleotide sequence: TGTGCCAGTAGTCCCGGGACGGGGAGTGGGGTGGGCAATGAGCAGTTCTTC. Residues: CASSPGTGSGVGNEQFF.

The J gene is TRBJ1-5, the V gene TRBV2; 9 nucleotides line up with TRBD1. The CDR3 is made up of 12 amino acids. Germline V gives CDR1 SNHLY, CDR2 FYNNEI. Trimming cost V 6 bases and J 11 bases; bases outside gene matches: 5. The CDR3 DNA reads TGTGCCAGCAGGGTTGACAGGGGGGCCCAGCATTTT. Translation gives CASRVDRGAQHF. Full variable domain (rest looked up from reference TRBV2 and TRBJ1-5): EPEVTQTPSHQVTQMGQEVILRCVPISNHLYFYWYRQILGQKVEFLVSFYNNEISEKSEIFDDQFSVERPDGSNFTLKIRSTKLEDSAMYFCASRVDRGAQHFGDGTRLSIL.

V gene TRBV6-5 combines with J gene TRBJ1-5, with a possible D match to TRBD1 (5 bases). Germline CDR1 and CDR2: MNHEY and SVGAGI. The ends were cut back, 5 bases at V and 6 bases at J, with 11 bases in the middle. The CDR3 loop spans 13 amino acids. In DNA form, the CDR3 reads TGTGCCAGCAGTACGGGGACTTTTCAGCCCCAGCATTTT. Translated: CASSTGTFQPQHF.

The CDR3, as DNA: TGTGCCAGTAGTAGGGAGACAGCTAACTATGGCTACACCTTC. Translation gives CASSRETANYGYTF. This sequence joins TRBV19 and TRBJ1-2; a weak D match, TRBD1 (5 bases). The CDR3 length is 14 residues. Between the trimmed V and J ends, which lost 4 bases and 0 bases, there was a span of 9 bases. Germline CDR1 is LNHDA and CDR2 is SQIVND (reference sequence).